The rows below give T cell receptor beta chains drawn from one sample of a study of CD8 T cells in ankylosing spondylitis. Each CDR3 protein is one row after TCRdb ran MiXCR on the 5' RACE reads. Of fewer than 500,000 distinct CDR3 sequences listed, about 24% are singletons. Sequencing was performed on blood, either unsorted or a sorted T cell fraction (not recorded which). All receptors derive from a male donor with ankylosing spondylitis. Both conserved end residues are part of each CDR3. The order of the fields is J gene, V gene, CDR3 protein.

>TRBJ1-1|TRBV20-1
CSVQGSDTEAFF
>TRBJ1-1|TRBV5-1
CASSPRVSRDTEAFF
>TRBJ2-1|TRBV20-1
CSPEGASYNEQFF
>TRBJ1-1|TRBV2
CASRGQGDTEAFF
>TRBJ2-1|TRBV10-2
CASSPLGSEQFF
>TRBJ2-1|TRBV7-2
CASSLELTANEQFF
>TRBJ2-1|TRBV7-2
CASSLWGTSGSPNEQFF
>TRBJ2-1|TRBV20-1
CSASWGRGYNEQFF
>TRBJ2-3|TRBV24-1
CATAGGTGGMADTQYF
>TRBJ1-2|TRBV5-1
CASSVTGGGTYGYTF
>TRBJ1-2|TRBV29-1
CSVEYNYGYTF
>TRBJ2-5|TRBV5-1
CASSPLAGARETQYF
>TRBJ2-1|TRBV12-3/TRBV12-4
CAILLTSGSNEQFF
>TRBJ2-6|TRBV20-1
CSAIKTSGMISGANVLTF
>TRBJ1-1|TRBV12-3/TRBV12-4
CASSFRGVVNTEAFF
>TRBJ1-4|TRBV29-1
CSVEATAGAGEKLFF
>TRBJ2-3|TRBV25-1
CASSEGGGKDTDTQYF
>TRBJ2-7|TRBV20-1
CSARDSGSHEQYF
>TRBJ1-1|TRBV5-1
CASSWGRQQNTEAFF
>TRBJ1-1|TRBV29-1
CSVDVSANTEAFF
>TRBJ2-1|TRBV24-1
CATSAFGQGTYNEQFF
>TRBJ1-5|TRBV5-5
CASSGMDSNQPQHF
>TRBJ2-2|TRBV2
CASRPSVNTGELFF
>TRBJ1-1|TRBV18
CASSPLQGTEGLSEAFF
>TRBJ1-4|TRBV12-3/TRBV12-4
CASSLSQGAEKLFF
>TRBJ1-4|TRBV11-2
CASSPEGQTNEKLFF
>TRBJ1-2|TRBV7-2
CASSLVGQGFNYGYTF
>TRBJ2-3|TRBV24-1
CATSDLGDRDSTDTQYF
>TRBJ2-3|TRBV5-1
CASSLAIAGVTDTQYF
>TRBJ2-1|TRBV3-1
CASSQGTADYNEQFF
>TRBJ1-5|TRBV20-1
CSARAGGVGQPQHF
>TRBJ1-2|TRBV12-3/TRBV12-4
CASTSIGQVYGYTF
>TRBJ1-1|TRBV12-3/TRBV12-4
CASILGGGNTEAFF
>TRBJ1-1|TRBV19
CATARGRGVNTEAFF
>TRBJ1-2|TRBV24-1
CATSDVSREHGYTF
>TRBJ2-1|TRBV15
CATRSGPEQFF
>TRBJ2-7|TRBV18
CASSPAGSSYEQYF
>TRBJ2-4|TRBV5-1
CASSLTGGAQNIQYF
>TRBJ1-1|TRBV20-1
CSARRGFTEAFF
>TRBJ2-3|TRBV20-1
CSIVLSTDTQYF
>TRBJ2-3|TRBV29-1
CSVAERLAGKDTQYF
>TRBJ1-3|TRBV18
CASSSETGELSGNTIYF
>TRBJ2-7|TRBV29-1
CSVEIGAATQYEQYF
>TRBJ2-7|TRBV6-1
CASSVGRDSYEQYF
>TRBJ1-6|TRBV20-1
CSAPVAGGNSPLHF
>TRBJ2-1|TRBV10-3
CAILDRDLGYNEQFF
>TRBJ1-1|TRBV20-1
CSVETSEAFF
>TRBJ2-7|TRBV12-3/TRBV12-4
CASSSDLQGREQYF
>TRBJ2-5|TRBV27
CASSSSGVTQETQYF
>TRBJ1-1|TRBV29-1
CSVVINTEAFF
>TRBJ2-5|TRBV7-9
CASSPSGVETQYF
>TRBJ2-5|TRBV7-2
CASSLGAGSTAETQYF
>TRBJ2-1|TRBV5-1
CASSLLPAGGPNEQFF
>TRBJ1-5|TRBV6-1
CASSEIGWNQPQHF
>TRBJ2-7|TRBV5-1
CASSLVGRVLSYEQYF
>TRBJ2-2|TRBV5-1
CASSPSLDTGELFF
>TRBJ1-1|TRBV5-1
CASRSTVDTNTEAFF